This entry concerns a single T cell receptor beta chain. This receptor's antigen is unknown. The record has no base qualities; no much larger clone is one base away. This sample stems from a study of cytomegalovirus exposure and HLA in healthy donors (dated by TCRdb to the late 2010s). For context, the study as a whole: An earlier analysis of 587 of the donors reported roughly 300 Gb of sequence data and roughly 100 million unique TCR beta sequences from about 179 million T cells. A later genetic analysis took genome-wide SNP genotypes for about 65% of the roughly 670 donors and used that subset as a discovery cohort. Of the 350 to 450 genotyped donors, over 70% fell in the genetic ancestry cluster associated with self-reported Caucasian donors. The study profiled the T cell repertoires of under 700 subjects by immunosequencing and related them to cytomegalovirus serostatus. The number of donors typed differed by locus, with roughly 629-640 for A, B, C, DRB1 and DQB1, more than 500 for DQA1, over 600 for DPA1, and 472 for DPB1. Both class I and class II loci were covered by HLA typing, at four-digit resolution. In a later analysis, previously published TCR beta repertoires from fewer than 750 donors were re-analyzed and high-resolution HLA genotyping was added so that TCR occurrence patterns could be studied. Donor age, sex, ethnicity and CMV serostatus were collected together with the repertoire data. To predict cytomegalovirus infection status, the study brought together high-throughput TCR immunosequencing, statistical association of individual TCRs with disease status, and machine learning. All discovery cohort repertoires had been generated on a single sequencing platform. Roughly 5 DR-DQ haplotypes were handled as single units for association and clustering, since linkage in the cohort was strong. To decide whether each TCR beta V gene segment behaved as functional or pseudogenic, an earlier analysis of over 500 of the donors relied on high-throughput TCR beta sequencing. An early release that covered around 590 HLA-typed donors contained approximately 300 gigabases of sequencing data and roughly 84 million unique TCR sequences. In the later analysis, no new phenotypic data were used to find candidate immune exposures; instead, reliance was placed on TCR beta sequences and their occurrence across donors. A separate validation cohort of about 110 different subjects was used in addition to the approximately 610-subject first cohort. The aim of the study was to test whether cataloging public T cell receptors could identify signatures of past pathogen exposure. On average, around 230,000 unique TCR beta nucleotide sequences were sequenced per donor among a few hundred genotyped donors of the cohort, with 15% to 20% of those sequences being non-productive. Overall study results and their limits: In an earlier analysis of approximately 600 of the donors, most TCR beta V segments were observed in productive rearrangements about 87% or about 30% of the time, broadly matching IMGT annotations. Sequencing depth was assumed to be roughly uniform across donors in the presence/absence analyses, though that assumption may not hold. Immune exposure information for the cohort was limited to CMV serostatus. Some IMGT-functional V segments, including TRBV6-2 and TRBV6-3, could not be distinguished by the 87-base-pair reads and were therefore excluded. A later analysis found that TCR association rates varied across HLA loci, with DRB1 alleles showing the most associated TCRs and HLA-C alleles the fewest. The classifier was reported to diagnose cytomegalovirus status with high specificity and sensitivity in both the original cohort and the validation cohort. While some public TCRs were present in many individuals, most TCR sequences turned up only very rarely across donors. Specific HLA alleles were associated with 16,951 TCR beta sequences at a false discovery rate of 0.05 in a later analysis. Linkage disequilibrium might explain the correlated functional status among segregating V segments, but an unknown experimental factor could not be excluded. Several of the top co-occurrence clusters appeared to be linked to parvovirus B19, influenza, CMV and Epstein-Barr virus, according to a later analysis. The authors suggested that the approach could potentially be generalized to other disease states and immunological phenotypes. According to a later genetic analysis, donors in an Asian-associated ancestry cluster had fewer N-insertions in productive TCRs than the approximately 610-donor mean. A total of about 150 TCR beta chains were listed by the study as associated with cytomegalovirus. Assigning TCR associations to individual alleles was difficult when HLA alleles, especially DR and DQ, strongly co-occurred. In a later analysis, HLA-associated TCR beta chains showed more clonal expansion and lower generation probabilities than non-associated chains that were equally common. V-gene and J-gene trimming of TCR beta chains was associated with a missense DCLRE1C variant in a later genetic analysis, and the association was replicated in an independent cohort. A cluster of highly shared sequence variants was judged likely to represent a technical artifact of the sequencing pipeline. Because counts were too low, roughly 17 rarely observed V segments, including chromosome 9 orphons, were left out of the earlier analysis of about 500 of the donors. Because some donors lacked HLA typing at each locus, the association tests relied only on the typed subset. Only TCR beta chains were sequenced in this cohort, and the absence of alpha or paired-chain data limited detectable features. A further reported finding was that TCR beta sequences accurately predicted the HLA-A and HLA-B alleles for most subjects in the first cohort. In vitro tests confirmed that a few of the cytomegalovirus-associated TCR beta chains recognize cytomegalovirus antigens. Most CMV-associated TCR beta chains appeared to be HLA-restricted in a later analysis, and the HLA associations seemed to be driven largely by CMV exposure.

The cohort comprised several hundred healthy bone marrow donors. At the time of sampling, every cohort member was nominally healthy, though immune exposures that went unrecorded were likely present. The donor was CMV seronegative and was included in the group of over 300 seronegative cohort members. Every donor gave a peripheral blood sample, and the peripheral blood mononuclear cells from that sample were used for TCR beta sequencing. The Qiagen DNeasy Blood Extraction Kit was used to extract genomic DNA from the blood cell samples. The CDR3, from cysteine to phenylalanine, totals 15 residues. Of the read, only the CDR3 DNA is kept; its 45 bases are in frame from base 1. V trim: 3 bases; J trim: 2 bases; unmatched bases: 2. Looking up the germline V gene yields CDR1 SGHTA and CDR2 FQGNSA. The library was generated by the immunoSEQ multiplex PCR assay. For the multiplex PCR, a mixture combining 60 forward primers for TCR Vbeta segments and 13 reverse primers for TCR Jbeta segments was used. A multiplex PCR assay on genomic DNA amplified the CDR3 region of rearranged TCR beta genes. On the Illumina HiSeq System, the amplified TCR beta libraries were sequenced as 87-base-pair reads. Processing in the source paper ran as follows. Across the 600 to 700 repertoires, a later analysis counted tens of millions of unique TCR beta chains, 9 million to 14 million of which were shared by at least two donors. To remove PCR and sequencing errors, raw reads were error-corrected and collapsed into unique sequences using a nearest-neighbor algorithm that merged closely related sequences. To assign V, D and J gene segments, CDR3 sequences were aligned to IMGT reference sequences. Each retained sequence needed at least a six-nucleotide match to both a V gene segment and a J gene segment. A rearrangement counted as productive if the CDR3 had no stop codons and remained in frame with V and J, and every other rearrangement counted as non-productive. Following IMGT convention, CDR3 was defined as the stretch from the second conserved V-encoded cysteine to the conserved J-encoded phenylalanine. Sequences without an unambiguous match to a single V gene segment were excluded from the earlier analysis of almost 600 of the donors. An earlier analysis of 550 to 650 of the donors classified V segments as functional when productive rearrangements were above 56.7% and as segregating when the standard deviation between donors was above 5%. A statistical classification framework was built to diagnose cytomegalovirus status from the catalog of TCR beta chain sequences. In a later analysis, V and J genes were assigned by comparing TCR nucleotide sequences against IMGT/GENE-DB human TR gene sequences. The TCRdist pipeline was used in a later analysis to assign CDR3 sequences and most-parsimonious VDJ recombination scenarios. A later analysis defined each TCR beta chain by its CDR3 amino acid sequence plus V-gene family, and excluded reads lacking a unique V-gene family. As a way to deal with suspected cross-contamination and a sequencing artifact, a later analysis dropped 640 or so nucleotide sequences that were highly shared and had low generation probability. For each public chain, a later analysis derived a clonal expansion index from normalized ranks of inferred template counts within each repertoire. In a later analysis, generation probabilities were computed with a VDJ recombination model fitted to out-of-frame rearrangements, and the resulting probabilities were checked against IGoR. Hypergeometric tests were used in a later analysis to score TCR-TCR, TCR-HLA and TCR-CMV co-occurrence, with a repertoire-size bias correction applied to the TCR pairs. False discovery rates were estimated in a later analysis by permuting HLA or CMV assignments 20 times. In a later analysis, co-occurring TCRs were grouped using DBSCAN, with TCRdist sequence similarity added in when clustering inside HLA-allele-positive subsets. Co-occurrence clustering excluded repertoires with fewer than 30,000 or more than 120,000 public chains, plus five with anomalous nucleotide sharing. The table comes from immuneACCESS by way of TCRdb, which keeps in-frame sequences with V and J called. Part of the clones is missing from these tables; in studies checked, under half for an unresolved V gene and the rest for unknown reasons. From that table come the V and J calls and clone size; the DNA was used to work out D and trimming. This sample is represented by under 150,000 clones; approximately 73% of them were singletons. The ten largest make up around 1.2% of the sample.

The TCR originated in a woman aged 40 to 49 in good health and CMV-seronegative. The V and J genes are TRBV7-2 and TRBJ1-5; TRBD1 fits 9 bases in the junction. Sequences were obtained from PBMCs. The bases are TGTGCCAGCAGCTTGACAGGGGGTGGCAATCAGCCCCAGCATTTT. This translates into CASSLTGGGNQPQHF.